The clone carrying this T cell receptor beta chain showed up many times. The antigen remains unidentified. This sample was taken from a study of naive and memory T cell subsets. Study-wide results and caveats: TCR transcript changes with activation or differentiation may affect this RNA method.

CDR1 and CDR2 from the germline V gene are DFQATT and SNEGSKA (reference sequence). V lost 0 bases and J lost 0, with 9 bases in between. The CDR3 totals 15 residues. A UMI-containing oligonucleotide was joined by 3' ligation to the TCR cDNA template. Adult healthy volunteers gave 2.5 ml peripheral blood for whole-blood RNA. Cells were not sorted; total RNA input targeted roughly 1 to 1,100 ng. Ligated cDNA underwent four rounds of PCR with nested alpha and beta constant region primers and SP2. TCRdb processed the 5' RACE reads anew with MiXCR; each CDR3 protein has one entry. The table has roughly 48,000 distinct CDR3 sequences, over 3.5% seen once.

The chain couples TRBV20-1 to TRBJ1-3; D is unresolved. The origin of this receptor is a female donor in good health. The chain's CDR3 is CSAREGSTSGNTIYF. Here the CDR3 DNA reads TGCAGTGCTAGAGAGGGGTCCACCTCTGGAAACACCATATATTTT.